Ten or more counts support the clone carrying this T cell receptor beta chain. In TCRdb, the RT-PCR reads were re-called with MiXCR into one record per CDR3 protein. The sample holds roughly 250,000 distinct CDR3 sequences, around an eighth seen once. The sample belongs to a study of patients and donors after allogeneic stem cell transplantation. The sequence was collected from a human donor who was either an allogeneic HSCT recipient or a stem cell or donor lymphocyte infusion donor (not recorded which). It is not recorded whose cells these are; they may come from a transplant donor. What was sequenced was blood, either unsorted or a sorted T cell fraction (not recorded which).

The CDR3: CSADRTGWDTDTQYF. CDR3 DNA sequence: TGCAGTGCCGACCGGACAGGGTGGGACACAGATACGCAGTATTTT. V gene TRBV20-1 combines with J gene TRBJ2-3, with 8 bases fitting TRBD1. The V gene end was trimmed by 6 bases and the J gene end by 2 bases; junction bases not matched to a gene: 10. The length of the CDR3 is 15 residues. Germline assignment: CDR1 DFQATT and CDR2 SNEGSKA (reference sequence).